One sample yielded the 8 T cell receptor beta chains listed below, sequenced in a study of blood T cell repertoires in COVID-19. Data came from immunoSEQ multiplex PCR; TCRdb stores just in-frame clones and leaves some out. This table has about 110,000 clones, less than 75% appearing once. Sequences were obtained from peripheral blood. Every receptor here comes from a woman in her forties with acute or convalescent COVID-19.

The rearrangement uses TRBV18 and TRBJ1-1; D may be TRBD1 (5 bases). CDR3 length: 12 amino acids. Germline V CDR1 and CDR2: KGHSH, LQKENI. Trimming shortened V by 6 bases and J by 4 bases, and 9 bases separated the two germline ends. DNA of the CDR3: TGTGCCAGCTCCACCGACAGCACTGAAGCTTTCTTT. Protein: CASSTDSTEAFF.

The CDR3 sequence: CASSPPGRSNGNTIYF. The CDR3 nucleotides are TGTGCCAGCTCACCACCGGGCAGATCCAATGGAAACACCATATATTTT. The J gene is TRBJ1-3, the V gene TRBV18; the D is unclear. Between the trimmed V and J ends, which lost 0 bases and 3 bases, there was a span of 12 bases. The V gene's germline CDR1 is KGHSH and CDR2 LQKENI. The CDR3 runs to 16 residues.

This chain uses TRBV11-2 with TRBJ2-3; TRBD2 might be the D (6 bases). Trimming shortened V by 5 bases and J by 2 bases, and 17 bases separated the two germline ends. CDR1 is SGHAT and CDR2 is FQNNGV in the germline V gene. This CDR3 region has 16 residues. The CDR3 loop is CASSVPLAQLTDTQYF. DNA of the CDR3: TGTGCCAGCAGCGTACCTCTAGCGCAGCTCACAGATACGCAGTATTTT.

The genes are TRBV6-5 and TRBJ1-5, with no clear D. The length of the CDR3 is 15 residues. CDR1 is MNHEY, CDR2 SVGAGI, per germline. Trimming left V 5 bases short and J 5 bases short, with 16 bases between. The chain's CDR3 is CASSLEDLLDQPQHF. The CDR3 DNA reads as TGTGCCAGCAGTCTGGAGGACTTACTCGATCAGCCCCAGCATTTT.

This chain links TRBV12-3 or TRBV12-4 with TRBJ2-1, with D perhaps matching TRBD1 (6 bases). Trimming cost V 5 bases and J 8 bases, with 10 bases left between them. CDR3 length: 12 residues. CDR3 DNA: TGTGCCAGCAGTCAACACAGGGATGAGCAGTTCTTC. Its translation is CASSQHRDEQFF.

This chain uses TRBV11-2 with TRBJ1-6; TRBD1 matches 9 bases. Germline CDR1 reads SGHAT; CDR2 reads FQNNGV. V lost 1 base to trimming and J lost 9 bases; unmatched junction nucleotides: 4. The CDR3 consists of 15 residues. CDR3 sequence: CASSLGRTGASPLHF. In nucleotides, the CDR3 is TGTGCCAGCAGCTTAGGTAGGACAGGGGCTTCACCCCTCCACTTT. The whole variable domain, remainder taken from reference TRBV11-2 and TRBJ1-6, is EAGVAQSPRYKIIEKRQSVAFWCNPISGHATLYWYQQILGQGPKLLIQFQNNGVVDDSQLPKDRFSAERLKGVDSTLKIQPAKLEDSAVYLCASSLGRTGASPLHFGNGTRLTVT.

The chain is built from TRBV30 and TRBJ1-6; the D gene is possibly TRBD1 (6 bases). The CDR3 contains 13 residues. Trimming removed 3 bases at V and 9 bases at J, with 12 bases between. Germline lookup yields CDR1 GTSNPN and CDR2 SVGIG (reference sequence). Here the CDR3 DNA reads TGTGCCTGGAGAACAGGGACGGTTTCACCCCTCCACTTT. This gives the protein CAWRTGTVSPLHF.

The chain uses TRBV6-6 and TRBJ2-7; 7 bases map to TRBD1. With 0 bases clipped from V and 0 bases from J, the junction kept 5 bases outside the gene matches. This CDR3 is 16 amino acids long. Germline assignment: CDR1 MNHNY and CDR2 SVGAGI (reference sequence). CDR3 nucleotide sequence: TGTGCCAGCAGTTACTCAGACCGGGACAGCTCCTACGAGCAGTACTTC. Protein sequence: CASSYSDRDSSYEQYF.